The rows below give T cell receptor beta chains drawn from one sample of a study of T cell responses to AZD1222 COVID-19 vaccine. Repertoires were generated with immunoSEQ multiplex PCR, while TCRdb's copy carries only in-frame clones and drops some. The sample has around 130,000 clones, roughly 93% seen once. The sample here was peripheral blood, taken on day 0 of AZD1222 vaccination. These receptors came from an adult in good health. Each CDR3 is given with its conserved first and last residue. Fields, in order: J gene, V gene, D gene, clone size, CDR3 length, CDR3 DNA, CDR3 protein. The D gene is left open where the match is weak. A clone size is listed for some rows: how often the clone was seen (once, few, many), or a class if it is expanded.

j_call: TRBJ2-7
v_call: TRBV5-5
d_call: -
clone_size: once
cdr3_length: 13
cdr3_nt: TGTGCCAGCAGCTTGGGTGGTAGATACGAGCAGTACTTC
cdr3_aa: CASSLGGRYEQYF

j_call: TRBJ1-1
v_call: TRBV6-2/TRBV6-3
d_call: -
clone_size: -
cdr3_length: 13
cdr3_nt: TGTGCCAGCAGTTACGGGGGGAAGACTGAAGCTTTCTTT
cdr3_aa: CASSYGGKTEAFF

j_call: TRBJ2-3
v_call: TRBV19
d_call: -
clone_size: -
cdr3_length: 13
cdr3_nt: TGTGCCAGTAGTCCGACGGACACAGATACGCAGTATTTT
cdr3_aa: CASSPTDTDTQYF

j_call: TRBJ1-1
v_call: TRBV7-2
d_call: TRBD1
clone_size: -
cdr3_length: 17
cdr3_nt: TGTGCCAGCAGCTTAGCCAGTATTTCAGGGACAGGCGGAAGGGCTTTCTTT
cdr3_aa: CASSLASISGTGGRAFF

j_call: TRBJ1-1
v_call: TRBV5-8
d_call: -
clone_size: -
cdr3_length: 14
cdr3_nt: TGTGCCAGGATGAGACAGGAATTGAACACTGAAGCTTTCTTT
cdr3_aa: CARMRQELNTEAFF

j_call: TRBJ1-1
v_call: TRBV27
d_call: TRBD1
clone_size: once
cdr3_length: 15
cdr3_nt: TGTGCCAGCAGTTCATCAAGACAGGGGAACACTGAAGCTTTCTTT
cdr3_aa: CASSSSRQGNTEAFF

j_call: TRBJ1-2
v_call: TRBV10-1
d_call: -
clone_size: -
cdr3_length: 16
cdr3_nt: TGCGCCAGCAGTGAGTCTAGGGGCCGGGGGACCTATGGCTACACCTTC
cdr3_aa: CASSESRGRGTYGYTF

j_call: TRBJ1-6
v_call: TRBV7-9
d_call: -
clone_size: -
cdr3_length: 14
cdr3_nt: TGTGCCAGCAGCTCCACCTTCAATGACAGACCCCTCCACTTT
cdr3_aa: CASSSTFNDRPLHF

j_call: TRBJ1-5
v_call: TRBV19
d_call: -
clone_size: -
cdr3_length: 15
cdr3_nt: TGTGCCAGTAGTAGCAAGACAGCGGCTGTGGCGCCCCAGCATTTT
cdr3_aa: CASSSKTAAVAPQHF

j_call: TRBJ2-7
v_call: TRBV27
d_call: TRBD2
clone_size: -
cdr3_length: 15
cdr3_nt: TGTGCCAGCAGCCCCTCGAGCGGGATAAACTACGAGCAGTACTTC
cdr3_aa: CASSPSSGINYEQYF

j_call: TRBJ2-3
v_call: TRBV11-2
d_call: -
clone_size: -
cdr3_length: 18
cdr3_nt: TGTGCCAGCAGCTTAGAAGGGTGGGGAAGGAGTAGCACAGATACGCAGTATTTT
cdr3_aa: CASSLEGWGRSSTDTQYF

j_call: TRBJ2-1
v_call: TRBV29-1
d_call: -
clone_size: -
cdr3_length: 14
cdr3_nt: TGCAGCGTTCGGGAGGCAGGGGGACTCAATGAGCAGTTCTTC
cdr3_aa: CSVREAGGLNEQFF

j_call: TRBJ1-6
v_call: TRBV7-2
d_call: -
clone_size: -
cdr3_length: 15
cdr3_nt: TGTGCCAGCAGCTCCTTTGGGGGACGCGATTCACCCCTCCACTTT
cdr3_aa: CASSSFGGRDSPLHF

j_call: TRBJ2-2
v_call: TRBV9
d_call: TRBD2
clone_size: -
cdr3_length: 19
cdr3_nt: TGTGCCAGCAGCGTAGCTTGGGGACTAGCGGGAGGTAACACCGGGGAGCTGTTTTTT
cdr3_aa: CASSVAWGLAGGNTGELFF

j_call: TRBJ1-1
v_call: TRBV25-1
d_call: -
clone_size: once
cdr3_length: 15
cdr3_nt: TGTGCCAGCAGTGAGGGGCAGGGGATGAACACTGAAGCTTTCTTT
cdr3_aa: CASSEGQGMNTEAFF

j_call: TRBJ2-7
v_call: TRBV5-8
d_call: TRBD2
clone_size: -
cdr3_length: 17
cdr3_nt: TGTGCCAGCCAGAGGAGGGCCTCGGCGGGAGGGTTCCACGAGCAGTACTTC
cdr3_aa: CASQRRASAGGFHEQYF

j_call: TRBJ2-3
v_call: TRBV7-2
d_call: -
clone_size: -
cdr3_length: 14
cdr3_nt: TGTGCCAGCAGATCGAGGTCCTACACAGATACGCAGTATTTT
cdr3_aa: CASRSRSYTDTQYF

j_call: TRBJ2-5
v_call: TRBV27
d_call: -
clone_size: -
cdr3_length: 16
cdr3_nt: TGTGCCAGCAGTTTCAACAGGGCCTCCGGTCGGGAGACCCAGTACTTC
cdr3_aa: CASSFNRASGRETQYF

j_call: TRBJ2-7
v_call: TRBV18
d_call: -
clone_size: -
cdr3_length: 15
cdr3_nt: TGTGCCAGCTCACCACCACCGGGCGGTTACTACGAGCAGTACTTC
cdr3_aa: CASSPPPGGYYEQYF

j_call: TRBJ2-2
v_call: TRBV29-1
d_call: TRBD1
clone_size: -
cdr3_length: 14
cdr3_nt: TGCAGCGCCGACAGGGGCAGGAACACCGGGGAGCTGTTTTTT
cdr3_aa: CSADRGRNTGELFF

j_call: TRBJ1-2
v_call: TRBV27
d_call: TRBD1
clone_size: -
cdr3_length: 13
cdr3_nt: TGTGCCAGCAGTCCTCTCAGGGGGCAGGGCTACACCTTC
cdr3_aa: CASSPLRGQGYTF

j_call: TRBJ1-1
v_call: TRBV10-3
d_call: -
clone_size: -
cdr3_length: 13
cdr3_nt: TGTGCCACCGCGGGGAGAGAGAACACTGAAGCTTTCTTT
cdr3_aa: CATAGRENTEAFF

j_call: TRBJ1-3
v_call: TRBV19
d_call: TRBD1
clone_size: -
cdr3_length: 15
cdr3_nt: TGTGCCAGTAGTACGACGGGACAGTCTGGAAACACCATATATTTT
cdr3_aa: CASSTTGQSGNTIYF

j_call: TRBJ2-7
v_call: TRBV6-5
d_call: TRBD2
clone_size: -
cdr3_length: 15
cdr3_nt: TGTGCCAGCAGTTGGACTAGCGGGAGTCCCCACGAGCAGTACTTC
cdr3_aa: CASSWTSGSPHEQYF

j_call: TRBJ1-2
v_call: TRBV27
d_call: -
clone_size: -
cdr3_length: 13
cdr3_nt: TGTGCCAGCAGTGGAGTCGATAACTATGGCTACACCTTC
cdr3_aa: CASSGVDNYGYTF

j_call: TRBJ2-6
v_call: TRBV5-1
d_call: -
clone_size: -
cdr3_length: 16
cdr3_nt: TGCGCCAGCAGCTTACTAGAGAACCCTGGGGCCAACGTCCTGACTTTC
cdr3_aa: CASSLLENPGANVLTF

j_call: TRBJ2-3
v_call: TRBV6-5
d_call: -
clone_size: -
cdr3_length: 12
cdr3_nt: TGTGCCAGCAGCAGGGGCGCAGATACGCAGTATTTT
cdr3_aa: CASSRGADTQYF

j_call: TRBJ1-2
v_call: TRBV28
d_call: -
clone_size: -
cdr3_length: 15
cdr3_nt: TGTGCCAGCTTTCGTAGTGACAGACCTACCGCTGGCTACACCTTC
cdr3_aa: CASFRSDRPTAGYTF

j_call: TRBJ1-2
v_call: TRBV28
d_call: -
clone_size: -
cdr3_length: 14
cdr3_nt: TGTGCCAGCACTTTGGGGGGGAGCACCTATGGCTACACCTTC
cdr3_aa: CASTLGGSTYGYTF

j_call: TRBJ1-6
v_call: TRBV7-2
d_call: TRBD1
clone_size: -
cdr3_length: 15
cdr3_nt: TGTGCCAGCAGCCCTCAAGGGGGCAGAAATTCACCCCTCCACTTT
cdr3_aa: CASSPQGGRNSPLHF

j_call: TRBJ1-6
v_call: TRBV11-2
d_call: -
clone_size: -
cdr3_length: 16
cdr3_nt: TGTGCCAGCAGCCCAGTGTCTCCGACCTATAATTCACCCCTCCACTTT
cdr3_aa: CASSPVSPTYNSPLHF

j_call: TRBJ1-2
v_call: TRBV2
d_call: -
clone_size: -
cdr3_length: 13
cdr3_nt: TGTGCCAGCAGTGATAGGCGGCGCTATGGCTACACCTTC
cdr3_aa: CASSDRRRYGYTF

j_call: TRBJ1-5
v_call: TRBV19
d_call: TRBD1
clone_size: -
cdr3_length: 18
cdr3_nt: TGTGCCACCTCTCAATTACGGGACAGGGTGAGAAGCAATCAGCCCCAGCATTTT
cdr3_aa: CATSQLRDRVRSNQPQHF

j_call: TRBJ2-7
v_call: TRBV10-3
d_call: -
clone_size: -
cdr3_length: 15
cdr3_nt: TGTGCCATCAGTGAAACACGTTCACGCTCCTACGAGCAGTACTTC
cdr3_aa: CAISETRSRSYEQYF

j_call: TRBJ1-5
v_call: TRBV27
d_call: -
clone_size: -
cdr3_length: 13
cdr3_nt: TGTGCCAGCAGTTTGGGGGGCGGTCAGCCCCAGCATTTT
cdr3_aa: CASSLGGGQPQHF

j_call: TRBJ1-5
v_call: TRBV18
d_call: -
clone_size: -
cdr3_length: 16
cdr3_nt: TGTGCCAGCTCTCCTCAACGGCGGAACCACAATCAGCCCCAGCATTTT
cdr3_aa: CASSPQRRNHNQPQHF

j_call: TRBJ1-2
v_call: TRBV30
d_call: -
clone_size: -
cdr3_length: 13
cdr3_nt: TGTGCCTGGAGTGATGGGGGGCGCTGGGGCTACACCTTC
cdr3_aa: CAWSDGGRWGYTF

j_call: TRBJ1-2
v_call: TRBV27
d_call: -
clone_size: -
cdr3_length: 10
cdr3_nt: TGTGCCAGCAGTTATAGCGGCTACACCTTC
cdr3_aa: CASSYSGYTF

j_call: TRBJ2-3
v_call: TRBV9
d_call: TRBD2
clone_size: -
cdr3_length: 17
cdr3_nt: TGTGCCAGCAGCCCTAGCGGGAGTAACCCTCGCACAGATACGCAGTATTTT
cdr3_aa: CASSPSGSNPRTDTQYF

j_call: TRBJ2-7
v_call: TRBV5-1
d_call: TRBD1
clone_size: -
cdr3_length: 15
cdr3_nt: TGCGCCAGCAGCTTGGGGGACAGGGACCTTGGCCAGCAGTACTTC
cdr3_aa: CASSLGDRDLGQQYF

j_call: TRBJ2-1
v_call: TRBV7-9
d_call: TRBD2
clone_size: -
cdr3_length: 16
cdr3_nt: TGTGCCAGCAGCATCCGGACTAGCGGGAGGTTAAATGAGCAGTTCTTC
cdr3_aa: CASSIRTSGRLNEQFF

j_call: TRBJ2-2
v_call: TRBV7-8
d_call: -
clone_size: -
cdr3_length: 14
cdr3_nt: TGTGCCAGCAGCTCACCGTGGCCGGCCGAACAGCTGTTTTTT
cdr3_aa: CASSSPWPAEQLFF

j_call: TRBJ1-2
v_call: TRBV19
d_call: -
clone_size: -
cdr3_length: 14
cdr3_nt: TGTGCCAGTAGCCAGTCAGCTATACCCTATGGCTACACCTTC
cdr3_aa: CASSQSAIPYGYTF

j_call: TRBJ2-7
v_call: TRBV6-2/TRBV6-3
d_call: -
clone_size: -
cdr3_length: 12
cdr3_nt: TGTGCCAGCAGCAACACTAGGGCCGAGCAGTACTTC
cdr3_aa: CASSNTRAEQYF

j_call: TRBJ2-3
v_call: TRBV5-3
d_call: TRBD2
clone_size: -
cdr3_length: 19
cdr3_nt: TGTGCCAGAAGCACCCCGGAGTACGCTAGCGGGAGGCCGGGAGATACGCAGTATTTT
cdr3_aa: CARSTPEYASGRPGDTQYF